These 25 T cell receptor beta chains originate from one sample sequenced in a study of cytomegalovirus exposure and HLA in healthy donors. Amplification used 60 Vbeta primers and 13 Jbeta primers. TCRdb's copy holds only in-frame clones and misses some; the assay was immunoSEQ multiplex PCR. Here the sample spans roughly 100,000 clones, over 65% being singletons. Material: PBMCs. These TCRs come from a woman aged 40 to 49 in good health and CMV-seronegative.

This chain connects TRBV4-1 to TRBJ2-3; D uncertain. CDR3 length: 17 residues. V gave up 1 base and J gave up 1 base, with 15 bases separating them. CDR1 and CDR2 (germline): MGHRA, YSYEKL. CDR3 DNA: TGCGCCAGCAGCCAAGGATTCCGTAGCAGCGGCACAGATACGCAGTATTTT. Protein: CASSQGFRSSGTDTQYF.

DNA for the CDR3: TGTGCCAGCAGCGAAAGGGGGGGAGTAGGGACCGGGGAGCTGTTTTTT. This translates into CASSERGGVGTGELFF. The J gene is TRBJ2-2, the V gene TRBV9, with D perhaps TRBD2 (7 bases). This CDR3 is built from 16 residues. Germline values: CDR1 SGDLS, CDR2 YYNGEE. Trimming pared 3 bases from V and 5 bases from J, leaving 17 bases between. The whole variable domain, remainder taken from reference TRBV9 and TRBJ2-2, is DSGVTQTPKHLITATGQRVTLRCSPRSGDLSVYWYQQSLDQGLQFLIQYYNGEERAKGNILERFSAQQFPDLHSELNLSSLELGDSALYFCASSERGGVGTGELFFGEGSRLTVL.

V is TRBV5-8 and J is TRBJ2-3; 7 bases align to TRBD2. The CDR3 is 16 amino acids. Germline V lookup: CDR1 SGHTS, CDR2 YDEGEE. V lost 0 bases to trimming and J lost 2 bases; unmatched junction nucleotides: 6. The CDR3 DNA is TGTGCCAGCAGCTTGGAAAGCGGGACGTACACAGATACGCAGTATTTT. Translation: CASSLESGTYTDTQYF.

This clone was seen a single time. The chain combines TRBV6-4 with TRBJ1-6, with D unclear. V gave up 2 bases and J gave up 9 bases, with 8 bases separating them. Germline V gene sequence: CDR1 MRHNA, CDR2 SNTAGT. There are 13 residues in the CDR3. The CDR3 region is CASSDSWSSPLHF. The CDR3 DNA reads TGTGCCAGCAGTGACAGTTGGAGTTCACCCCTCCACTTT.

This clone has a handful of counts. The rearrangement uses TRBV6-5 and TRBJ2-3; 9 nucleotides align to TRBD2. CDR1 and CDR2 from the germline V gene are MNHEY and SVGAGI. J gave up 1 base and V 4 bases, and 3 bases lay outside the gene matches. There are 15 residues in the CDR3. The CDR3 DNA is TGTGCCAGCAGTTCCCAGCGGGAGGGCACAGATACGCAGTATTTT. Translation gives CASSSQREGTDTQYF.

The genes are TRBV10-1 and TRBJ2-1; perhaps TRBD2 as D (6 bases). The CDR3 is 16 amino acids. Trimming pared 8 bases from V and 8 bases from J, leaving 25 bases between. CDR1 WNHNN and CDR2 SYGVQD come from the germline V gene (reference sequence). CDR3 DNA: TGCGCCAGCTCTAAGGTAGAGGAGGGTCATAGCTATGAGCAGTTCTTC. As protein: CASSKVEEGHSYEQFF.

The chain recombines TRBV27 with TRBJ2-7; D is possibly TRBD1 (6 bases). Germline-derived CDR1 and CDR2 are MNHEY and SMNVEV (reference sequence). CDR3 length: 14 amino acids. V lost 3 bases and J 4 bases, leaving 13 bases between the germline ends. The CDR3 loop reads CASSFQQGRYEQYF. The DNA for the CDR3 is TGTGCCAGCAGTTTTCAGCAGGGGCGGTACGAGCAGTACTTC.

Turning to this clone: One end of the junction is discordant with germline, which a read error may explain. V gene TRBV4-1 combines with J gene TRBJ2-1; 11 nucleotides align to TRBD2. The CDR3 is made up of 18 amino acids. Germline assignment: CDR1 MGHRA and CDR2 YSYEKL. This CDR3 is CASSQDASGLAAYNEQLF. The DNA of the CDR3 is TGCGCCAGCAGCCAAGATGCCTCGGGACTAGCGGCCTACAATGAGCAGCTCTTC.

The genes are TRBV29-1 and TRBJ2-7; TRBD2 might be the D (6 bases). There are 11 residues in the CDR3. V gave up 7 bases and J gave up 5 bases, with 12 bases separating them. The germline CDR1 and CDR2 sequences are SQVTM and ANQGSEA. The CDR3 bases are TGCAGCGCGAGGGGCGGGGACGAGCAGTACTTC. It translates to CSARGGDEQYF.

This clone came up a few times. The rearrangement joins TRBV28 to TRBJ1-1; unclear D gene. V shed 3 bases and J shed 0 bases, with 14 bases lying between them. The CDR3 runs to 16 residues. CDR1 is MDHEN and CDR2 is SYDVKM in the germline V gene. CDR3 bases: TGTGCCAGCAGTTTGCTATCGGCACAGCTGAACACTGAAGCTTTCTTT. This translates into CASSLLSAQLNTEAFF.

The chain combines TRBV19 with TRBJ2-1; 7 bases map to TRBD2. V lost 6 bases, J lost 6 bases, and 5 bases stayed unmatched. CDR1 LNHDA and CDR2 SQIVND come from the germline V gene (reference sequence). CDR3 size: 13 residues. In DNA form, the CDR3 reads TGTGCCAGTAGGGTCCGGGGGGTCAATGAGCAGTTCTTC. This translates into CASRVRGVNEQFF.

The chain carries TRBV6-4 and TRBJ2-1, with 7 bases identical to TRBD2. The CDR3 totals 14 residues. Germline trimming cut 2 bases from V and 9 bases from J; bases unmatched to any gene: 7. Germline values: CDR1 MRHNA, CDR2 SNTAGT. DNA of the CDR3: TGTGCCAGCAGTGACGGATCGGGAGGTGTTGAGCAGTTCTTC. Protein product: CASSDGSGGVEQFF.

The rearrangement uses TRBV11-2 and TRBJ1-4; TRBD1 matches at 11 bases. Germline values: CDR1 SGHAT, CDR2 FQNNGV. Unmatched junction bases numbered 16, after V lost 5 bases and J lost 8 bases. The CDR3 runs 18 residues. CDR3 amino acids: CASSPNPDRGRTGEKLFF. For the CDR3, the DNA is TGTGCCAGCAGCCCTAACCCGGACAGGGGGCGGACGGGGGAAAAACTGTTTTTT.

The J gene is TRBJ1-5, the V gene TRBV11-2; TRBD1 aligns across 7 bases. Germline CDR1 is SGHAT and CDR2 is FQNNGV. Trimming removed 4 bases from V and 5 bases from J; junction bases left unmatched: 8. The CDR3 length is 15 residues. CDR3 region: CASSSGQEPYQPQHF. CDR3 coding DNA: TGTGCCAGCAGCTCCGGACAGGAGCCGTATCAGCCCCAGCATTTT.

The chain uses TRBV4-2 and TRBJ1-2; D unclear. V was shortened by 4 bases and J by 8 bases, with 11 bases between the two germline ends. This CDR3 is 12 amino acids long. Germline CDR1 LGHNA, CDR2 YNFKEQ. The CDR3 sequence is CASSLRVGGYTF. The CDR3 region has the DNA TGTGCCAGCAGCCTACGGGTCGGGGGCTACACCTTC.

The chain is built from TRBV6-6 and TRBJ1-1; D is unclear. The CDR3 totals 12 residues. From germline, CDR1 is MNHNY and CDR2 SVGAGI (reference sequence). V lost 5 bases, J lost 7 bases, and 11 bases lay in between. The DNA for the CDR3 is TGTGCCAGCAGTACGGGAGAAAATGAAGCTTTCTTT. Protein sequence: CASSTGENEAFF.

This sequence joins TRBV7-3 and TRBJ2-2; D is unresolved. This CDR3 region has 13 residues. The V and J ends lost 4 bases and 5 bases respectively, with 8 bases between them. Germline CDR1 is SGHTA and CDR2 is FQGTGA. CDR3 protein: CASSSQQTGELFF. The CDR3 region has the DNA TGTGCCAGCAGCTCTCAACAGACCGGGGAGCTGTTTTTT.

The chain combines TRBV11-3 with TRBJ2-2, with D possibly being TRBD1 (7 bases). V was cut by 5 bases and J by 6 bases, with 22 bases left in between. Germline V gives CDR1 SGHNT, CDR2 YENEEA. CDR3 length: 17 amino acids. CDR3 region: CASSQRLTGRMAGELFF. For the CDR3, the DNA is TGTGCCAGCAGCCAAAGACTGACAGGGAGGATGGCCGGGGAGCTGTTTTTT.

V gene TRBV18 combines with J gene TRBJ1-2, with 9 positions matching TRBD1. This CDR3 has 15 amino acids. The trim removed 3 bases at V and 3 bases at J, leaving 5 bases unmatched. Germline CDR1 is KGHSH and CDR2 is LQKENI. The CDR3 DNA sequence: TGTGCCAGCTCACCCTCGACAGGGGGAGACTATGGCTACACCTTC. Translation: CASSPSTGGDYGYTF.

The CDR3 region has the DNA TGTGCCATCAGTGACAAGAGGGTCCAGAATCAGCCCCAGCATTTT. Translation gives CAISDKRVQNQPQHF. The chain uses TRBV10-3 and TRBJ1-5, with D unresolved. The CDR3 loop spans 15 amino acids. Trimming pared 3 bases from V and 4 bases from J, leaving 13 bases between. The germline CDR1 and CDR2 sequences are ENHRY and SYGVKD.

This chain joins TRBV6-5 and TRBJ2-5; 7 bases fit TRBD1. The length of the CDR3 is 13 residues. Germline loops: CDR1 MNHEY, CDR2 SVGAGI. The junction had 6 bases not matched to a gene; V was cut back by 6 bases and J by 5 bases. CDR3 sequence reads: CASRPGGKETQYF. The CDR3 DNA reads as TGTGCCAGCAGGCCAGGGGGAAAGGAGACCCAGTACTTC.

The chain uses TRBV2 and TRBJ2-7; D is perhaps TRBD1 (6 bases). Between the trimmed V and J ends, which lost 8 bases and 3 bases, there was a span of 17 bases. The CDR3 runs to 14 residues. Per germline, CDR1 SNHLY and CDR2 FYNNEI. CDR3 residues: CASRQGLGFYEQYF. The CDR3 DNA reads as TGTGCCAGCCGTCAGGGGTTAGGATTCTACGAGCAGTACTTC. The complete variable domain, with remaining parts taken from reference TRBV2 and TRBJ2-7, reads EPEVTQTPSHQVTQMGQEVILRCVPISNHLYFYWYRQILGQKVEFLVSFYNNEISEKSEIFDDQFSVERPDGSNFTLKIRSTKLEDSAMYFCASRQGLGFYEQYFGPGTRLTVT.

This chain joins TRBV10-2 and TRBJ2-7, with 9 bases that match TRBD2. Germline loops: CDR1 WSHSY, CDR2 SAAADI. This CDR3 is 17 amino acids long. V gave up 10 bases and J gave up 1 base; unmatched junction bases: 17. The CDR3, as DNA: TGCGCCACCCTAGGGACTAGCAAGGCGATATGGTCCTACGAGCAGTACTTC. It encodes CATLGTSKAIWSYEQYF.

The V gene is TRBV19, the J gene TRBJ1-5; the D is unclear. The V and J ends lost 3 bases and 6 bases respectively, with 9 bases between them. The CDR3 spans 13 residues. In germline, CDR1 is LNHDA, CDR2 SQIVND (reference sequence). CDR3: CASSMDGVQPQHF. DNA for the CDR3: TGTGCCAGTAGTATGGACGGGGTTCAGCCCCAGCATTTT.

The gene calls are TRBV5-4 and TRBJ2-2; 9 bases match TRBD2. CDR1 and CDR2 (germline): SGHNT, YYREEE (reference sequence). J was trimmed by 4 bases and V by 5 bases; bases with no gene match: 6. This CDR3 region has 15 residues. As DNA, the CDR3 is TGTGCCAGCAGTTCCGCGGGGGGGCCCACCGGGGAGCTGTTTTTT. Translated: CASSSAGGPTGELFF.